Below are 20 T cell receptor beta chains sequenced from a single sample in a study of shared clonotypes between healthy human individuals. The method was immunoSEQ multiplex PCR; TCRdb's version includes in-frame clones alone and lacks a portion of them. The sample carries a few million clones, approximately 93% recorded once. The sequencing input was naive CD4+ T cells from PBMCs. Subset: CD45RA+ positively selected. Source of these receptors: a man younger than 35 in good health. Some clones in this sample may be carry-over from other donors' samples.

The chain has TRBV12-5 and TRBJ1-3; D is possibly TRBD1 (5 bases). The CDR3 is made up of 17 amino acids. Trimming pared 5 bases from V and 3 bases from J, leaving 20 bases between. CDR1 and CDR2 (germline): LGHNT, FRNRAP. CDR3 amino acids: CASGPGGSGPGGNTIYF. In nucleotides, the CDR3 is TGTGCTAGTGGTCCCGGAGGGTCAGGGCCAGGTGGAAACACCATATATTTT.

The chain is built from TRBV21-1 and TRBJ1-2; TRBD1, the table's D call, was not compared with the DNA. TRBV21-1 constitutes a pseudogene. This CDR3 has 16 amino acids. CDR3 DNA sequence: TGTGCCAGCAGCAAAAGGAGGACCAGGACAGCCTTATTCTACACCTTC. Translated: CASSKRRTRTALFYTF.

Concerning this clone: Other DNA sequences in the sample encode the same CDR3. The V call is TRBV5-1, the J call TRBJ2-7; D might be TRBD1 (6 bases). The CDR3 is 13 amino acids. Trimming took 4 bases from V and 2 from J, leaving 10 bases between them. Germline assignment: CDR1 SGHRS and CDR2 YFSETQ. Here the CDR3 reads CASSPGTTYEQYF. In DNA, the CDR3 is TGCGCCAGCAGCCCCGGGACAACCTACGAGCAGTACTTC.

The chain is built from TRBV29-1 and TRBJ2-1; the match to TRBD2 covers 11 bases. After removal of 7 bases from V and 4 bases from J, the junction contained 9 bases not matched to a gene. This CDR3 comprises 15 residues. The germline V gene has CDR1 SQVTM and CDR2 ANQGSEA. CDR3 amino acids: CSADLLAGGYNEQFF. Here the CDR3 DNA reads TGCAGCGCTGACCTATTAGCGGGAGGGTACAATGAGCAGTTCTTC.

J is TRBJ1-1 and V is TRBV27; D is ambiguous. This CDR3 contains 14 residues. Germline V gene sequence: CDR1 MNHEY, CDR2 SMNVEV (reference sequence). Trimming cost V 2 bases and J 3 bases, with 10 bases left between them. CDR3 coding DNA: TGTGCCAGCAGTTTAGCGCGGATGTACACTGAAGCTTTCTTT. This sequence encodes CASSLARMYTEAFF.

The rearrangement links TRBV10-3 to TRBJ1-4; 7 positions agree with TRBD1. The CDR3 spans 15 residues. J gave up 8 bases and V 3 bases, and 9 bases lay outside the gene matches. CDR1 and CDR2 from the germline V gene are ENHRY and SYGVKD. The CDR3 is CAISDTGTVREKLFF. The CDR3 nucleotides read TGTGCCATCAGTGACACCGGGACAGTTAGAGAAAAACTGTTTTTT.

This rearrangement joins TRBV27 to TRBJ1-2; D might be TRBD1 (5 bases). The V gene's germline CDR1 is MNHEY and CDR2 SMNVEV (reference sequence). This CDR3 comprises 17 residues. The V end was cut by 7 bases, the J end by 1 base, with 22 bases between. The CDR3 region has the DNA TGTGCCAGCACTCCCTGGGGAGTCGCTGGGGGTAACTATGGCTACACCTTC. It yields the protein CASTPWGVAGGNYGYTF.

This clone was detected only once. The genes are TRBV7-3 and TRBJ2-2, with D perhaps TRBD2 (6 bases). Trimming shortened V by 2 bases and J by 4 bases, and 17 bases separated the two germline ends. This CDR3 has 17 amino acids. Germline V gene sequence: CDR1 SGHTA, CDR2 FQGTGA. CDR3 region: CASSLSPRQGGTGELFF. Here the CDR3 DNA reads TGTGCCAGCAGCTTATCCCCCCGCCAGGGAGGCACCGGGGAGCTGTTTTTT.

This chain uses TRBV7-2 with TRBJ1-1, with TRBD1 identical over 7 bases. Germline trimming cut 5 bases from V and 4 bases from J; bases unmatched to any gene: 7. Germline CDR1 is SGHTA and CDR2 is FQGNSA. The CDR3 totals 14 residues. The CDR3 region has the DNA TGTGCCAGCAGCGCTTCTACAGGGGTCACTGAAGCTTTCTTT. Translated: CASSASTGVTEAFF.

This sequence joins TRBV7-9 and TRBJ2-1; 7 nucleotides line up with TRBD2. Unmatched junction bases numbered 5, after V lost 0 bases and J lost 3 bases. In germline, CDR1 is SEHNR, CDR2 FQNEAQ (reference sequence). This CDR3 is built from 16 residues. The CDR3 reads CASSLAVSGYYNEQFF. DNA of the CDR3: TGTGCCAGCAGCTTAGCGGTTAGCGGGTACTACAATGAGCAGTTCTTC. Full variable domain (missing parts from reference TRBV7-9 and TRBJ2-1): DTGVSQNPRHKITKRGQNVTFRCDPISEHNRLYWYRQTLGQGPEFLTYFQNEAQLEKSRLLSDRFSAERPKGSFSTLEIQRTEQGDSAMYLCASSLAVSGYYNEQFFGPGTRLTVL.

The genes are TRBV29-1 and TRBJ2-1, with TRBD2 matching 11 bases. CDR1 is SQVTM, CDR2 ANQGSEA, per germline. There are 14 residues in the CDR3. Germline trimming cut 6 bases from V and 7 bases from J; bases unmatched to any gene: 8. The CDR3 here is CSVAGTSGWNEQFF. CDR3 bases: TGCAGCGTGGCCGGGACTAGCGGATGGAATGAGCAGTTCTTC.

The chain couples TRBV9 to TRBJ1-3; no definite D call. Trimming stripped 2 bases from V and 11 bases from J, with 11 bases between. The CDR3 length is 12 residues. The germline gives CDR1 SGDLS, CDR2 YYNGEE. CDR3 protein: CASSVSETSIYF. The CDR3 region has the DNA TGTGCCAGCAGCGTGTCCGAAACATCCATATATTTT.

CDR3 in DNA: TGTGCCAGCAGCTTAGCGCCTAGCGGGAGATACGAGCAGTACTTC. Translated, it gives CASSLAPSGRYEQYF. This chain uses TRBV7-9 with TRBJ2-7, with 10 bases matching TRBD2. Unmatched junction bases numbered 3, after V lost 0 bases and J lost 4 bases. Germline-derived CDR1 and CDR2 are SEHNR and FQNEAQ (reference sequence). The CDR3 consists of 15 residues. The variable domain in full, with the rest retrieved from reference TRBV7-9 and TRBJ2-7, is DTGVSQNPRHKITKRGQNVTFRCDPISEHNRLYWYRQTLGQGPEFLTYFQNEAQLEKSRLLSDRFSAERPKGSFSTLEIQRTEQGDSAMYLCASSLAPSGRYEQYFGPGTRLTVT.

The chain couples TRBV5-5 to TRBJ2-7; tentative D call: TRBD2 (5 bases). The CDR3 length is 14 residues. The ends were cut back, 1 base at V and 2 bases at J, with 10 bases in the middle. Germline CDR1 SGHKS, CDR2 YYEKEE (reference sequence). CDR3 DNA sequence: TGTGCCAGCAGCTTGATGAGCGGACCCTACGAGCAGTACTTC. Protein product: CASSLMSGPYEQYF. The entire variable domain, with the rest obtained from reference TRBV5-5 and TRBJ2-7, is as follows: DAGVTQSPTHLIKTRGQQVTLRCSPISGHKSVSWYQQVLGQGPQFIFQYYEKEERGRGNFPDRFSARQFPNYSSELNVNALLLGDSALYLCASSLMSGPYEQYFGPGTRLTVT.

This clone appeared once. The rearrangement links TRBV28 to TRBJ2-2; a possible D gene is TRBD1 (6 bases). CDR1 and CDR2 (germline): MDHEN, SYDVKM. The CDR3 runs to 15 residues. V lost 5 bases and J 4 bases, leaving 14 bases between the germline ends. The CDR3 is CASSPGQLRTGELFF. The CDR3 DNA follows: TGTGCCAGCAGTCCTGGACAGTTGCGCACCGGGGAGCTGTTTTTT.

This chain joins TRBV9 and TRBJ2-1, with TRBD1 matching over 9 bases. CDR3 length: 14 amino acids. Germline assignment: CDR1 SGDLS and CDR2 YYNGEE. V lost 1 base, J lost 9 bases, and 5 bases stayed unmatched. CDR3 sequence: CASSVLTGGGEQFF. CDR3 DNA sequence: TGTGCCAGCAGCGTATTAACAGGGGGCGGTGAGCAGTTCTTC.

The chain couples TRBV19 to TRBJ2-5, with D unresolved. Germline lookup yields CDR1 LNHDA and CDR2 SQIVND (reference sequence). The CDR3 has 13 residues. Trimming took 3 bases from V and 7 from J, leaving 12 bases between them. CDR3 protein: CASSMSHTGTQYF. CDR3 DNA: TGTGCCAGTAGTATGAGCCATACCGGGACCCAGTACTTC.

This chain joins TRBV2 and TRBJ2-7; tentative D call: TRBD2 (5 bases). The CDR3 covers 12 residues. The ends were cut back, 7 bases at V and 3 bases at J, with 10 bases in the middle. The germline CDR1 and CDR2 sequences are SNHLY and FYNNEI. The CDR3 protein is CASTAEDYEQYF. The CDR3 DNA follows: TGTGCCAGCACAGCGGAGGACTACGAGCAGTACTTC.

This clone came up once. The chain recombines TRBV27 with TRBJ1-2, with D possibly being TRBD1 (5 bases). Germline CDR1 is MNHEY and CDR2 is SMNVEV (reference sequence). The CDR3 is made up of 14 amino acids. V gave up 5 bases and J gave up 1 base, with 11 bases separating them. The CDR3 bases are TGTGCCAGCAGTACCAGGGCAATTAACTATGGCTACACCTTC. Its protein is CASSTRAINYGYTF.

This clone has just one count. The chain couples TRBV7-2 to TRBJ2-1; 7 bases are shared with TRBD2. V was clipped by 5 bases and J by 10 bases; unmatched bases: 11. Germline V gene sequence: CDR1 SGHTA, CDR2 FQGNSA. This CDR3 comprises 14 residues. CDR3 nucleotides: TGTGCCAGCAGCCCCCGGCGGAGCGGGGAGGAGCAGTTCTTC. This translates into CASSPRRSGEEQFF. The whole variable domain, filled in from reference TRBV7-2 and TRBJ2-1, reads GAGVSQSPSNKVTEKGKDVELRCDPISGHTALYWYRQSLGQGLEFLIYFQGNSAPDKSGLPSDRFSAERTGGSVSTLTIQRTQQEDSAVYLCASSPRRSGEEQFFGPGTRLTVL.